The clone carrying this T cell receptor beta chain has only one observation. What it binds is not known. This sample was taken from a study of CD8 T cells in Susac syndrome. General study findings and limits: In its TCR sequencing and HLA analysis, the study acknowledged that the number of individuals was relatively small.

The CDR3 totals 13 residues. The germline V gene has CDR1 SNHLY and CDR2 FYNNEI. V was shortened by 3 bases and J by 6 bases, with 11 bases between the two germline ends. Random-hexamer reverse transcription was applied to roughly 0.5 to 1 ug RNA. Multiplex PCR with immunoSEQ amplified the TCR beta CDR3 across 54 Vbeta and 13 Jbeta. TCRdb processed the immunoSEQ multiplex PCR reads anew with MiXCR; each CDR3 protein has one entry. Here the sample spans tens of thousands of distinct CDR3 sequences, more than 85% being singletons. Sequencing of TCR beta covered CD8+ and CD4+ T cells obtained from blood. The CD8+ and CD4+ T cells were isolated magnetically using a negative isolation approach, whereas the TEMRA cells were enriched by FACS.

This rearrangement joins TRBV2 to TRBJ1-2; no definite D call. The receptor comes from a human donor in good health. The sample was CD8+ T cells from PBMCs. The CDR3 nucleotides read TGTGCCAGCAGTGAGAGACATTCGGATGGCTACACCTTC. Translating it yields CASSERHSDGYTF.